This T cell receptor beta chain was documented in a study of identical twins. TCRdb passed the 5' RACE reads through MiXCR, listing each CDR3 protein once. The sample carries some 560,000 distinct CDR3 sequences, approximately 9.6% recorded once. This clonotype has a handful of counts. In germline, CDR1 is DFQATT, CDR2 SNEGSKA (reference sequence). The CDR3 is made up of 16 amino acids. V lost 4 bases, J lost 1 base, and 10 bases stayed unmatched. This same sample was also taken into another study, of yellow fever vaccine responses in identical twins.

Sequenced sample: PBMCs. The TCR sequence derives from a woman in her late teens or twenties in good health. The gene calls are TRBV20-1 and TRBJ2-7, with 10 bases lining up with TRBD1. DNA for the CDR3: TGCAGTGCTATGGAACGCCGGGACAGGGGTTCCTACGAGCAGTACTTC. This encodes CSAMERRDRGSYEQYF.